This TCR beta chain was profiled in a study of blood T cell repertoires in COVID-19. Data came from immunoSEQ multiplex PCR; TCRdb stores just in-frame clones and leaves some out. The table records roughly 200,000 clones, 81% of them present only once. The CDR3 runs to 15 residues. Sequencing was done on a sample of peripheral blood. This chain joins TRBV21-1 and TRBJ2-5; the table's D call, TRBD1, was not checked against the DNA. TRBV21-1 is a pseudogene locus. The source is a woman of 80 years or more with COVID-19, enrolled during active disease. Here the CDR3 reads CASSHRQGAWETQYF. In DNA, the CDR3 is TGTGCCAGCAGTCATAGACAGGGGGCCTGGGAGACCCAGTACTTC.